This record covers a single T cell receptor (beta chain). This specimen belongs to a study of blood T cell repertoires in COVID-19. Study-wide background: Nucleic acid was either cDNA or gDNA, and it came from T cells, B-cell-depleted T cells, or PBMCs.

Repertoires were generated with immunoSEQ multiplex PCR, while TCRdb's copy carries only in-frame clones and drops some. The data hold about 93,000 clones, with 89% observed a single time. CDR1 ENHRY and CDR2 SYGVKD come from the germline V gene. The CDR3 is made up of 16 amino acids. V gave up 5 bases and J gave up 2 bases; unmatched junction bases: 6. The receptor comes from a man in his fifties or sixties with acute or convalescent COVID-19. V gene TRBV10-3 combines with J gene TRBJ2-3, with 11 bases lining up with TRBD2. Specimen: peripheral blood. CDR3 nucleotide sequence: TGTGCCATCAGTTCCCTACTAGCGGGGGCCACAGATACGCAGTATTTT. It translates to CAISSLLAGATDTQYF.